This passage covers 20 T cell receptor beta chains from one sample sequenced in a study of T cell repertoires in cytomegalovirus infection. These TCRs are of unknown antigen specificity. TCRdb fed the reads into MiXCR, producing one record per CDR3 protein. The table includes about 570,000 distinct CDR3 sequences, about 40% detected once. This material consisted of cultured PBMCs, taken from culture after CMV antigen stimulation. The receptors derive from a human donor in good health (CMV status not recorded). Some clones in this sample may be carry-over from other donors' samples.

V gene TRBV12-3 or TRBV12-4 combines with J gene TRBJ2-1, with D unresolved. The CDR3 runs to 15 residues. V lost 8 bases to trimming and J lost 8 bases, with 22 bases between them. CDR3 sequence (DNA): TGTGCCAGCGTATCCAGATTTGGCGCAATGGATGAGCAGTTCTTC. It specifies CASVSRFGAMDEQFF.

This clonotype was found many times. This chain uses TRBV12-3 or TRBV12-4 with TRBJ2-2, with D perhaps matching TRBD2 (5 bases). The CDR3 is made up of 15 amino acids. V shed 2 bases and J shed 0 bases, with 7 bases lying between them. In DNA form, the CDR3 reads TGTGCCAGCAGTTTAAGGACTTCGAACACCGGGGAGCTGTTTTTT. Amino acid sequence: CASSLRTSNTGELFF.

The chain uses TRBV20-1 and TRBJ2-5; D is undetermined. CDR3 size: 12 residues. Germline V gene sequence: CDR1 DFQATT, CDR2 SNEGSKA (reference sequence). V was pared by 0 bases and J by 5 bases, with 7 bases between. CDR3 nucleotide sequence: TGCAGTGCTAGAGAACGAACCGAGACCCAGTACTTC. Its translation is CSARERTETQYF.

This rearrangement joins TRBV7-8 to TRBJ1-1; the D gene is possibly TRBD1 (5 bases). The CDR3 has 15 amino acids. The germline CDR1 and CDR2 sequences are SGHVS and FQNEAQ. V lost 0 bases and J lost 11, with 19 bases in between. The CDR3 sequence is CASSLARQRLTEAFF. The CDR3 DNA is TGTGCCAGCAGCTTAGCGCGACAGCGTTTAACCGAGGCTTTCTTT.

This clonotype was recorded many times. The chain carries TRBV7-2 and TRBJ2-7; 8 nucleotides line up with TRBD1. Germline loops: CDR1 SGHTA, CDR2 FQGNSA. The CDR3 covers 16 residues. Trimming at V came to 5 bases and at J to 3 bases, leaving 12 bases not matched to a gene. The CDR3: CASSPSTGTGHYEQYF. CDR3 DNA sequence: TGTGCCAGCAGCCCCTCTACCGGGACAGGACACTACGAGCAGTACTTC.

The chain carries TRBV7-9 and TRBJ2-7; D is undetermined. The CDR3 runs to 17 residues. The V end was cut by 4 bases, the J end by 3 bases, with 22 bases between. The germline V gene has CDR1 SEHNR and CDR2 FQNEAQ (reference sequence). CDR3 amino acids: CASSSTPDWAINYEQYF. The CDR3 DNA is TGTGCCAGCAGCTCAACCCCCGACTGGGCGATAAACTACGAGCAGTACTTC.

The chain joins TRBV4-3 to TRBJ2-3, with 13 bases matching TRBD2. Trimming at V came to 5 bases and at J to 2 bases, leaving 4 bases not matched to a gene. The CDR3 loop spans 16 amino acids. Germline V gives CDR1 LGHNA, CDR2 YSLEER. Here the CDR3 reads CASSTGLAGITDTQYF. The CDR3 DNA follows: TGCGCCAGCAGCACGGGACTAGCGGGGATCACAGATACGCAGTATTTT.

This clonotype was found many times. The chain couples TRBV12-3 or TRBV12-4 to TRBJ1-6, with D perhaps TRBD1 (6 bases). With 5 bases removed from V and 7 bases from J, the gap between germline ends came to 9 bases. CDR3 length: 13 amino acids. Here the CDR3 DNA reads TGTGCCAGCAGTCCCACAGGGAATTCACCCCTCCACTTT. It encodes CASSPTGNSPLHF.

This rearrangement joins TRBV11-2 to TRBJ2-2; D is perhaps TRBD2 (6 bases). V was trimmed by 1 base and J by 2 bases, leaving 11 bases between them. This CDR3 comprises 16 residues. Per the germline V gene, CDR1 is SGHAT and CDR2 is FQNNGV. The CDR3 nucleotides read TGTGCCAGCAGCTTAGGGCGGGATGGTAACACCGGGGAGCTGTTTTTT. This gives the protein CASSLGRDGNTGELFF.

This chain connects TRBV2 to TRBJ2-3; D could derive from TRBD1 or TRBD2 (6 bases each). V was pared by 9 bases and J by 6 bases, with 19 bases between. CDR1 is SNHLY and CDR2 is FYNNEI in the germline V gene. There are 14 residues in the CDR3. CDR3 in amino acids: CASRRDTTQDTQYF. CDR3 DNA: TGTGCCAGTAGGCGGGACACAACACAGGATACGCAGTATTTT. The full variable domain, rest sourced from reference TRBV2 and TRBJ2-3, is EPEVTQTPSHQVTQMGQEVILRCVPISNHLYFYWYRQILGQKVEFLVSFYNNEISEKSEIFDDQFSVERPDGSNFTLKIRSTKLEDSAMYFCASRRDTTQDTQYFGPGTRLTVL.

V is TRBV9 and J is TRBJ2-2, with 7 bases matching TRBD1. There are 16 residues in the CDR3. The trim removed 3 bases at V and 1 base at J, leaving 6 bases unmatched. Germline V CDR1 and CDR2: SGDLS, YYNGEE. The CDR3 spells CASSELQGRNTGELFF. CDR3 nucleotide sequence: TGTGCCAGCAGCGAGCTACAGGGGCGGAACACCGGGGAGCTGTTTTTT.

The chain recombines TRBV7-6 with TRBJ2-1, with TRBD2 matching 8 bases. Looked up from germline, CDR1 is SGHVS and CDR2 is FNYEAQ. Trimming at V came to 5 bases and at J to 5 bases, leaving 8 bases not matched to a gene. The CDR3 sequence is 15 residues long. The CDR3 nucleotides read TGTGCCAGCAGCCCCCGACTAGCGCGTGACAATGAGCAGTTCTTC. Encoded protein: CASSPRLARDNEQFF.

The chain joins TRBV20-1 to TRBJ2-5; TRBD1 matches 8 bases. Germline CDR1 and CDR2: DFQATT and SNEGSKA (reference sequence). J was trimmed by 2 bases and V by 3 bases; bases with no gene match: 8. CDR3 length: 15 amino acids. Here the CDR3 DNA reads TGCAGTGCTAGTTCCCAGGGGGCTGCACAAGAGACCCAGTACTTC. This encodes CSASSQGAAQETQYF.

The chain links TRBV10-3 to TRBJ2-3, with TRBD2 matching over 11 bases. There are 13 residues in the CDR3. V lost 10 bases, J lost 3 bases, and 3 bases stayed unmatched. Germline CDR1 ENHRY, CDR2 SYGVKD. Here the CDR3 reads CATLAGGTDTQYF. The DNA of the CDR3 is TGTGCCACCCTAGCGGGAGGAACAGATACGCAGTATTTT.

The chain joins TRBV12-3 or TRBV12-4 to TRBJ1-3; D not certain. CDR3 length: 14 amino acids. The ends were cut back, 3 bases at V and 4 bases at J, with 10 bases in the middle. The CDR3 loop reads CASSFATQGNTIYF. For the CDR3, the DNA is TGTGCCAGCAGTTTCGCCACCCAAGGAAACACCATATATTTT.

V is TRBV28 and J is TRBJ2-7; the match to TRBD1 covers 9 bases. CDR3 length: 15 amino acids. V lost 5 bases to trimming and J lost 4 bases; unmatched junction nucleotides: 9. Germline CDR1 is MDHEN and CDR2 is SYDVKM. CDR3 nucleotides: TGTGCCAGCAGTCCTGTGACAGGGGGATGGTACGAGCAGTACTTC. It codes for CASSPVTGGWYEQYF.

This clonotype was seen only a few times. The gene calls are TRBV7-8 and TRBJ2-7; TRBD2 matches 7 bases. The germline CDR1 and CDR2 sequences are SGHVS and FQNEAQ. V shed 5 bases, J shed 7 bases, and the junction held 20 bases outside the gene matches. The CDR3 sequence is 17 residues long. CDR3 sequence reads: CASSLRAAAGPSHEQYF. CDR3 sequence (DNA): TGTGCCAGCAGCCTCCGCGCCGCAGCGGGACCTAGCCATGAGCAGTACTTC.

This chain uses TRBV11-2 with TRBJ2-7; no reliable D call. V shed 5 bases and J shed 3 bases, with 8 bases lying between them. Germline V lookup: CDR1 SGHAT, CDR2 FQNNGV. The CDR3 has 12 amino acids. The CDR3 DNA sequence: TGTGCCAGCAGCCCGACCCACTACGAGCAGTACTTC. Translating it yields CASSPTHYEQYF. Variable domain in full (rest from reference TRBV11-2 and TRBJ2-7): EAGVAQSPRYKIIEKRQSVAFWCNPISGHATLYWYQQILGQGPKLLIQFQNNGVVDDSQLPKDRFSAERLKGVDSTLKIQPAKLEDSAVYLCASSPTHYEQYFGPGTRLTVT.

This clonotype was detected only a few times. The V and J genes are TRBV12-3 or TRBV12-4 and TRBJ1-4; 7 bases fit TRBD1. The V segment lost 6 bases and the J segment 6 bases; nucleotides outside the gene matches: 10. This CDR3 region has 15 residues. The CDR3 coding sequence is TGTGCCAGCAGCCTCCGGGACAGTGGTGATGAAAAACTGTTTTTT. Protein: CASSLRDSGDEKLFF.

This clonotype was seen at least ten times. CDR3 sequence: CASSFSSGGTDTQYF. Here the CDR3 DNA reads TGTGCCAGCAGCTTCTCTAGCGGGGGCACAGATACGCAGTATTTT. V is TRBV7-2 and J is TRBJ2-3; 9 bases agree with TRBD2. The V gene's germline CDR1 is SGHTA and CDR2 FQGNSA. With V trimmed by 3 bases and J by 1 base, 2 bases remained unmatched. The length of the CDR3 is 15 residues.